These 13 T cell receptor beta chains were all obtained from the same sample, sequenced in a study of shared clonotypes between healthy human individuals. Sequencing used immunoSEQ multiplex PCR; TCRdb keeps in-frame clones, though not all of them. There are about 560,000 clones in the sample; around 81% occur only once, and approximately 12% lies in the top ten. The sequencing input was PBMCs. The receptors stem from a woman aged 40 to 50 in good health. Some clones in this sample may be carry-over from other donors' samples.

The chain employs TRBV4-3 and TRBJ1-2, with 7 nucleotides matching TRBD1. CDR3 length equals 16 residues. CDR1 is LGHNA and CDR2 is YSLEER in the germline V gene. V lost 5 bases and J lost 3; bases outside the gene matches: 12. DNA of the CDR3: TGCGCCAGCAGCTCGTCATTGACAGGGTTGGACTATGGCTACACCTTC. It yields the protein CASSSSLTGLDYGYTF.

The J gene is TRBJ2-3, the V gene TRBV4-3; D gene uncertain. This CDR3 has 15 amino acids. The germline V gene has CDR1 LGHNA and CDR2 YSLEER. Trimming took 0 bases from V and 2 from J, leaving 9 bases between them. The chain's CDR3 is CASSQDLGHTDTQYF. The CDR3 DNA follows: TGCGCCAGCAGCCAAGATTTGGGCCACACAGATACGCAGTATTTT.

The chain carries TRBV27 and TRBJ1-5; maybe TRBD1 (5 bases). Germline V CDR1 and CDR2: MNHEY, SMNVEV (reference sequence). With 3 bases removed from V and 6 bases from J, the gap between germline ends came to 12 bases. CDR3 length equals 14 residues. The CDR3 nucleotides read TGTGCCAGCAGTTTTATTGGGAGGGGTCAGCCCCAGCATTTT. Its translation is CASSFIGRGQPQHF.

The V call is TRBV11-2, the J call TRBJ2-2, with D possibly matching TRBD2 (5 bases). CDR3 size: 16 residues. The ends were cut back, 4 bases at V and 1 base at J, with 13 bases in the middle. Germline values: CDR1 SGHAT, CDR2 FQNNGV. The CDR3 bases are TGTGCCAGCAGCTCCCGTGCTAGCAGGAACACCGGGGAGCTGTTTTTT. It specifies CASSSRASRNTGELFF.

This chain joins TRBV5-1 and TRBJ1-4; tentatively, D is TRBD1 (6 bases). The CDR3 extends over 15 amino acids. The germline V gene encodes CDR1 SGHRS and CDR2 YFSETQ. Between the trimmed V and J ends, which lost 4 bases and 5 bases, there was a span of 15 bases. The CDR3, as DNA: TGCGCCAGCAGCATAACCCCGGACAGAAATGAAAAACTGTTTTTT. Translated: CASSITPDRNEKLFF. Based on the CDR3 plus reference TRBV5-1 and TRBJ1-4, the full variable domain is KAGVTQTPRYLIKTRGQQVTLSCSPISGHRSVSWYQQTPGQGLQFLFEYFSETQRNKGNFPGRFSGRQFSNSRSEMNVSTLELGDSALYLCASSITPDRNEKLFFGSGTQLSVL.

The chain combines TRBV7-8 with TRBJ2-1; no clear D. The CDR3 runs 13 residues. Germline V gives CDR1 SGHVS, CDR2 FQNEAQ. Trimming stripped 9 bases from V and 0 bases from J, with 9 bases between. CDR3 amino acids: CASMTRSYNEQFF. The CDR3, as DNA: TGTGCCAGTATGACACGCTCCTACAATGAGCAGTTCTTC.

The count of this clone is one. This rearrangement joins TRBV5-1 to TRBJ2-5, with D maybe TRBD2 (6 bases). CDR1 is SGHRS and CDR2 is YFSETQ in the germline V gene. Deletions cut 4 bases from V and 5 bases from J, with 21 bases between. The CDR3 sequence is 16 residues long. The CDR3 is CASSPRRSGVLETQYF. As DNA, the CDR3 is TGCGCCAGCAGCCCCAGGAGATCGGGAGTATTGGAGACCCAGTACTTC.

V and J are TRBV7-2 and TRBJ2-7; D possibly corresponds to TRBD2 (6 bases). V dropped 5 bases and J dropped 4 bases, with 18 bases sitting between them. This CDR3 has 15 amino acids. CDR1 and CDR2 from the germline V gene are SGHTA and FQGNSA. CDR3 in DNA: TGTGCCAGCAGCCACGGGACTTATGCTGTTTACGAGCAGTACTTC. Its protein product is CASSHGTYAVYEQYF.

This rearrangement joins TRBV10-2 to TRBJ2-5, with D unclear. The CDR3 consists of 15 residues. Germline V gene lookup returns CDR1 WSHSY and CDR2 SAAADI. V was shortened by 3 bases and J by 2 bases, with 13 bases between the two germline ends. CDR3 protein: CASSEPSGPQETQYF. In DNA, the CDR3 is TGCGCCAGCAGTGAACCAAGTGGTCCTCAAGAGACCCAGTACTTC.

This chain joins TRBV5-1 and TRBJ2-1; no reliable D call. The V end lost 2 bases, the J end lost 0 bases, and 9 bases lay between the germline ends. CDR3 length: 15 residues. CDR1 is SGHRS, CDR2 YFSETQ, per germline. CDR3 protein: CASSFSLSSYNEQFF. The CDR3 DNA reads TGCGCCAGCAGCTTCAGCTTAAGCTCCTACAATGAGCAGTTCTTC.

As to this clone: The junction differs from germline at one of its ends, possibly a read error. V and J are TRBV5-6 and TRBJ1-2; possibly TRBD1 for D (5 bases). The CDR3 contains 15 residues. In germline, CDR1 is SGHDT, CDR2 YYEEEE. CDR3 region: CASSLPGTRNHGYTF. CDR3 DNA: TGTGCCAGCAGCTTACCGGGGACGCGTAACCATGGCTACACCTTC.

Comment on this clone: A single base is all that separates this from a far larger clone, so a read error is likely. At the DNA level, this CDR3 is encoded by other sequences in the same sample as well. The chain recombines TRBV4-3 with TRBJ1-2; TRBD1 matches 7 bases. V dropped 0 bases and J dropped 8; count of bases not matched to a gene: 9. This CDR3 contains 15 residues. Germline CDR1 is LGHNA and CDR2 is YSLEER. CDR3: CASSQDAEGALGYTF. In nucleotides, the CDR3 is TGCGCCAGCAGCCAAGATGCCGAGGGGGCTTTAGGCTACACCTTC.

This clone was picked up a small number of times. This CDR3 is also generated by other DNA sequences in the sample. This sequence joins TRBV6-1 and TRBJ2-7; possible D gene TRBD1, 5 bases. This CDR3 spans 12 amino acids. The germline CDR1 and CDR2 sequences are MNHNS and SASEGT. V dropped 5 bases and J dropped 3 bases, with 8 bases sitting between them. The CDR3 loop reads CASSWGDYEQYF. Written as DNA, the CDR3 is TGTGCCAGCAGTTGGGGCGACTACGAGCAGTACTTC.